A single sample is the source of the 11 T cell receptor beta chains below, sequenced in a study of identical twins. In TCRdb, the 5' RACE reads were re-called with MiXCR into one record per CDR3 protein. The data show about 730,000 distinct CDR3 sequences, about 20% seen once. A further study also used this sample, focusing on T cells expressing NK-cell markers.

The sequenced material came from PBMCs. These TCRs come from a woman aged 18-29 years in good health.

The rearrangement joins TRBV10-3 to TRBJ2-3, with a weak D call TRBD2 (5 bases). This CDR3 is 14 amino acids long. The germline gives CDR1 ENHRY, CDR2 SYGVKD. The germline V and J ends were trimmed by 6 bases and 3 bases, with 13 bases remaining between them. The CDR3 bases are TGTGCCATCAGCCGGGGTTGGGGTACAGATACGCAGTATTTT. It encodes CAISRGWGTDTQYF.

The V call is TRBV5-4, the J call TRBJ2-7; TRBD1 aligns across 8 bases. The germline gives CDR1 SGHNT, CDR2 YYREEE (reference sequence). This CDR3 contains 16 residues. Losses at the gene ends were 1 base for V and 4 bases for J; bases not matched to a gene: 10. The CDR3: CASSLLTGTGFYEQYF. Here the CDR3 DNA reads TGTGCCAGCAGCTTGCTTACCGGGACAGGTTTTTACGAGCAGTACTTC.

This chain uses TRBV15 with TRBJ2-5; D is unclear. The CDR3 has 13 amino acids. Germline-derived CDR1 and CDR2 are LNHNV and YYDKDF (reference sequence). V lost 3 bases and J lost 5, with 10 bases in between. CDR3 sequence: CATSSGGRETQYF. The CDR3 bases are TGTGCCACCAGCAGTGGTGGGCGGGAGACCCAGTACTTC.

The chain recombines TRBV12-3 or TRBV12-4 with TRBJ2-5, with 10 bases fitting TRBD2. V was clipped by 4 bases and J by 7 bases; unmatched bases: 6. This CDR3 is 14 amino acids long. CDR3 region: CASSSSGGSGTQYF. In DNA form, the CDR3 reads TGTGCCAGCAGTTCTAGCGGGGGTTCAGGGACCCAGTACTTC.

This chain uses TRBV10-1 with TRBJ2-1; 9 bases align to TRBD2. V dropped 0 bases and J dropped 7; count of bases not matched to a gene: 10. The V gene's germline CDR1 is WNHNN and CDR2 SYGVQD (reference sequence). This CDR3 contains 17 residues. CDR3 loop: CASSESRGSGGWNEQFF. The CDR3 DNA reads TGCGCCAGCAGTGAGTCAAGGGGTAGCGGGGGCTGGAATGAGCAGTTCTTC.

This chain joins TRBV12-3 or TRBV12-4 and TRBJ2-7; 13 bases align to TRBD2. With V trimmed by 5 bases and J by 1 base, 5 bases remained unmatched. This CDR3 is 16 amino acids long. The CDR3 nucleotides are TGTGCCAGCAGTCCGACTAGCGGGGGGTTATCCTACGAGCAGTACTTC. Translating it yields CASSPTSGGLSYEQYF.

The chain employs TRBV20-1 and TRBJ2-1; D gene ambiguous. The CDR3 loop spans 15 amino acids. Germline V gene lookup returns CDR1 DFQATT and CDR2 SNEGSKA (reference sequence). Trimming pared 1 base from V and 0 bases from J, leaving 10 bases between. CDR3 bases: TGCAGTGCTAGAGCCGGCGATTTCTCCTACAATGAGCAGTTCTTC. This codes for CSARAGDFSYNEQFF.

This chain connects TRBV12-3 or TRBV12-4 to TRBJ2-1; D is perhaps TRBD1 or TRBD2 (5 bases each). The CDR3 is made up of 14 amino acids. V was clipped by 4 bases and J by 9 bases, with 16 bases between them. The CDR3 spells CASSSLALTGEQFF. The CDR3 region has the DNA TGTGCCAGCAGTTCCCTAGCCCTTACAGGTGAGCAGTTCTTC.

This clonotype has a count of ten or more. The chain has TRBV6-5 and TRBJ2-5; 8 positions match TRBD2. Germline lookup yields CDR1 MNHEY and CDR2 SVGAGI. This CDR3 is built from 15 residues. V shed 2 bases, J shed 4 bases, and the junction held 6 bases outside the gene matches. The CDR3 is CASSYGAGGPETQYF. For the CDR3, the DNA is TGTGCCAGCAGTTACGGTGCGGGGGGCCCAGAGACCCAGTACTTC.

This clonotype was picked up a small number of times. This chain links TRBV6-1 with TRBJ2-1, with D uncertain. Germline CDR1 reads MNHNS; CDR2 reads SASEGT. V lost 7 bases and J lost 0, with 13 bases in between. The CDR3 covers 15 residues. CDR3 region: CASTHLGGSYNEQFF. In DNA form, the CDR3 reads TGTGCCAGCACCCACTTGGGCGGCTCCTACAATGAGCAGTTCTTC.

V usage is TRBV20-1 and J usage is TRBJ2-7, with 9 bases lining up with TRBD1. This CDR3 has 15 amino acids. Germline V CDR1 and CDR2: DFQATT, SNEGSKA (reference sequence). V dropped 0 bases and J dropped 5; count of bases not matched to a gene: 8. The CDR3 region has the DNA TGCAGTGCTAGAGATAGCACAGGGGGCAGCGACGAGCAGTACTTC. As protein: CSARDSTGGSDEQYF.